These 18 T cell receptor beta chains share one sample of origin, sequenced in a study of blood T cell repertoires in COVID-19 (dated by TCRdb to the early 2020s). The library was prepared using the immunoSEQ multiplex PCR assay. Entries here come from immuneACCESS through TCRdb and include only in-frame sequences with V and J called. Some clones fail to appear in such tables; in the studies checked, an unresolved V gene covers under half of the shortfall, and the cause of the remainder is unknown. For this sample there are about 100,000 clones; 80% to 95% appear just once. The ten largest make up over 2% of the sample. Sequenced sample: peripheral blood. The receptors stem from a man in his fifties with active COVID-19.

The V call is TRBV5-6, the J call TRBJ2-5; the match to TRBD2 covers 8 bases. V lost 0 bases to trimming and J lost 1 base; unmatched junction nucleotides: 8. Per germline, CDR1 SGHDT and CDR2 YYEEEE. This CDR3 is built from 17 residues. The CDR3, as DNA: TGTGCCAGCAGCTTGGGTTGGCGGGAGGTCTTCCAAGAGACCCAGTACTTC. Translated, it gives CASSLGWREVFQETQYF.

The V call is TRBV5-8, the J call TRBJ2-1; unclear D gene. The V end lost 2 bases, the J end lost 0 bases, and 18 bases lay between the germline ends. The germline V gene has CDR1 SGHTS and CDR2 YDEGEE. The CDR3 contains 18 residues. The CDR3 DNA reads as TGTGCCAGCAGCTTACCTTTCTCTTCGGAGAGCTCCTACAATGAGCAGTTCTTC. Translated: CASSLPFSSESSYNEQFF.

CDR3 residues: CASSETRAYGYTF. The DNA of the CDR3 is TGTGCCAGCAGTGAAACCAGGGCTTATGGCTACACCTTC. The chain is built from TRBV6-1 and TRBJ1-2; D may be TRBD1 (5 bases). The CDR3 length is 13 residues. V lost 2 bases to trimming and J lost 5 bases, with 9 bases between them. Germline values: CDR1 MNHNS, CDR2 SASEGT.

This sequence joins TRBV11-3 and TRBJ2-1, with D hard to call. The CDR3 sequence is 15 residues long. The germline gives CDR1 SGHNT, CDR2 YENEEA. V was shortened by 3 bases and J by 5 bases, with 14 bases between the two germline ends. The CDR3 loop is CASSFILNSNNEQFF. CDR3 in DNA: TGTGCCAGCAGCTTCATACTAAATTCGAACAATGAGCAGTTCTTC.

The rearrangement uses TRBV27 and TRBJ1-2; 8 nucleotides match TRBD1. This CDR3 region has 15 residues. Germline V gene lookup returns CDR1 MNHEY and CDR2 SMNVEV (reference sequence). V lost 2 bases and J lost 2; bases outside the gene matches: 4. This chain's CDR3 is CASSLSGQGNYGYTF. CDR3 bases: TGTGCCAGCAGTTTAAGTGGACAGGGAAACTATGGCTACACCTTC.

The J gene is TRBJ1-1, the V gene TRBV20-1; 8 bases line up with TRBD1. Germline loops: CDR1 DFQATT, CDR2 SNEGSKA (reference sequence). There are 16 residues in the CDR3. Trimming cost V 3 bases and J 1 base; bases outside gene matches: 10. In DNA form, the CDR3 reads TGCAGTGCTAGTAGGACAGGGAGAAGAGGGAACACTGAAGCTTTCTTT. It specifies CSASRTGRRGNTEAFF.

The chain employs TRBV6-1 and TRBJ1-6; 8 nucleotides align to TRBD1. This CDR3 is 18 amino acids long. Germline assignment: CDR1 MNHNS and CDR2 SASEGT. V lost 2 bases, J lost 5 bases, and 11 bases stayed unmatched. CDR3 sequence: CASSELGQATMNNSPLHF. For the CDR3, the DNA is TGTGCCAGCAGTGAACTGGGACAGGCGACGATGAATAATTCACCCCTCCACTTT.

The chain has TRBV24-1 and TRBJ1-2, with a weak D call TRBD1 (6 bases). With 4 bases removed from V and 8 bases from J, the gap between germline ends came to 16 bases. CDR1 and CDR2 from the germline V gene are KGHDR and SFDVKD. The CDR3 is 14 residues long. The CDR3 nucleotides are TGTGCCACCAGTGAAACAGGGATTTCGAGGGGCTACACCTTC. This codes for CATSETGISRGYTF.

This clone was seen a single time. This chain links TRBV7-8 with TRBJ1-3, with 7 bases lining up with TRBD1. V shed 10 bases, J shed 2 bases, and the junction held 11 bases outside the gene matches. Germline lookup yields CDR1 SGHVS and CDR2 FQNEAQ. CDR3 length: 15 amino acids. The CDR3 DNA follows: TGTGCCACCACATTGGGGACAGACCCTGGAAACACCATATATTTT. Translation gives CATTLGTDPGNTIYF.

The table lists this clone with a few counts. The chain combines TRBV13 with TRBJ1-6; no clear D gene. CDR3 length equals 16 residues. Between the trimmed V and J ends, which lost 0 bases and 6 bases, there was a span of 12 bases. CDR1 PRHDT and CDR2 FYEKMQ come from the germline V gene (reference sequence). The CDR3 region has the DNA TGTGCCAGCAGCTTAGGCCTGCGCGGGGTTAATTCACCCCTCCACTTT. Translation: CASSLGLRGVNSPLHF.

The chain combines TRBV7-9 with TRBJ2-1; TRBD2 is a possible D gene (5 bases). CDR3 length equals 13 residues. Trimming left V 2 bases short and J 8 bases short, with 10 bases between. Germline V gene sequence: CDR1 SEHNR, CDR2 FQNEAQ (reference sequence). CDR3 residues: CASSLSRGHEQFF. CDR3 sequence (DNA): TGTGCCAGCAGCTTAAGTCGGGGTCATGAGCAGTTCTTC.

The J gene is TRBJ1-5, the V gene TRBV6-1, with 7 bases lining up with TRBD1. Germline V CDR1 and CDR2: MNHNS, SASEGT. The CDR3 is 16 amino acids. After removal of 0 bases from V and 6 bases from J, the junction contained 8 bases not matched to a gene. CDR3 protein: CASSEAPTGIRQPQHF. CDR3 in DNA: TGTGCCAGCAGTGAAGCGCCGACAGGGATCCGTCAGCCCCAGCATTTT.

V and J are TRBV5-1 and TRBJ2-3, with 9 positions matching TRBD1. V gave up 4 bases and J gave up 5 bases; unmatched junction bases: 2. This CDR3 comprises 13 residues. Germline V gene data show CDR1 as SGHRS and CDR2 as YFSETQ. CDR3: CASSGQGQDTQYF. The CDR3 nucleotides read TGCGCCAGCAGCGGACAGGGGCAAGATACGCAGTATTTT.

The rearrangement joins TRBV15 to TRBJ1-1; no clear D gene. Germline lookup yields CDR1 LNHNV and CDR2 YYDKDF (reference sequence). The CDR3 totals 16 residues. V dropped 1 base and J dropped 1 base, with 13 bases sitting between them. The CDR3 nucleotides are TGTGCCACCAGCAGAGCGAGGGCCGGGTGGAACACTGAAGCTTTCTTT. Its protein product is CATSRARAGWNTEAFF.

The CDR3 DNA sequence: TGTGCCAGCAGCTTGATCAGCTCCCGGGCGGGAGACGTCCTGACTTTC. Translated, it gives CASSLISSRAGDVLTF. The chain is built from TRBV5-8 and TRBJ2-6; 7 nucleotides agree with TRBD2. V dropped 1 base and J dropped 11; count of bases not matched to a gene: 12. This CDR3 contains 16 residues. CDR1 is SGHTS and CDR2 is YDEGEE in the germline V gene.

The rearrangement links TRBV5-8 to TRBJ2-1; 10 nucleotides align to TRBD2. The length of the CDR3 is 16 residues. Germline trimming cut 2 bases from V and 8 bases from J; bases unmatched to any gene: 10. Germline CDR1 is SGHTS and CDR2 is YDEGEE. The CDR3 DNA is TGTGCCAGCAGCTTTCGGCTAGCGGGGGTCAGGGATGAGCAGTTCTTC. Amino acid sequence: CASSFRLAGVRDEQFF.

This chain joins TRBV19 and TRBJ1-1, with TRBD1 identical over 7 bases. The CDR3 spans 13 residues. Germline values: CDR1 LNHDA, CDR2 SQIVND (reference sequence). J gave up 5 bases and V 9 bases, and 9 bases lay outside the gene matches. The CDR3 reads CASRQGRRTEAFF. CDR3 bases: TGTGCCAGCCGACAGGGTCGGAGGACTGAAGCTTTCTTT.

The V and J genes are TRBV9 and TRBJ2-1; 7 bases match TRBD2. The V segment lost 0 bases and the J segment 0 bases; nucleotides outside the gene matches: 9. The germline V gene encodes CDR1 SGDLS and CDR2 YYNGEE. The CDR3 has 18 residues. CDR3 in DNA: TGTGCCAGCAGCGTAGCGGGTGGGGGACTAAGCTCCTACAATGAGCAGTTCTTC. It encodes CASSVAGGGLSSYNEQFF.